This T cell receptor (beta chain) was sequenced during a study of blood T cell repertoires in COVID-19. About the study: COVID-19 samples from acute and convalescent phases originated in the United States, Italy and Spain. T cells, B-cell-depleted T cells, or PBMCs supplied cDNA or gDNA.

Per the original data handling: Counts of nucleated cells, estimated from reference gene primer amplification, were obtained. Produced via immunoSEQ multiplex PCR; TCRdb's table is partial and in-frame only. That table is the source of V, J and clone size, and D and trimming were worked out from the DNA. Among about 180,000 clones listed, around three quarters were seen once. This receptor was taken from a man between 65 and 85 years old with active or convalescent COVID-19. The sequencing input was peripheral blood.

The CDR3 bases are TGTGCCAGCAGCTTGGGGCAGGGGCAGCCCCAGCATTTT. Translated: CASSLGQGQPQHF. The chain recombines TRBV5-6 with TRBJ1-5, with D perhaps TRBD1 (6 bases). The V gene lost 0 bases and the J gene lost 7 bases, with 8 bases spanning the gap. The CDR3 runs 13 residues. The germline V gene has CDR1 SGHDT and CDR2 YYEEEE.